This T cell receptor beta chain was captured in a study of identifying expanded T cells in peripheral blood. As for this clone: Its antigen is undetermined.

The CDR3 is 15 amino acids. V shed 6 bases and J shed 1 base, with 12 bases lying between them. Germline assignment: CDR1 LNHDA and CDR2 SQIVND (reference sequence). Collection occurred without any documented infections or immune events in donors. Clones were read by immunoSEQ multiplex PCR, and TCRdb kept only the in-frame ones, dropping some. The table lists approximately 80,000 clones, approximately 85% of them singletons. Study outcomes and limitations: Technical replicates showed around 1.2 changed clones; two weeks about 16.4; four weeks 19. Two-week clone count variance significantly increased as total template count grew.

The material sequenced was blood. V gene TRBV19 combines with J gene TRBJ2-2; D could derive from TRBD1 or TRBD2 (6 bases each). The sequence came from a person aged 18 to 75 in good health. The CDR3 spells CASSAGHRNTGELFF. The CDR3 DNA sequence: TGTGCCAGTAGCGCGGGACACCGGAACACCGGGGAGCTGTTTTTT.